Presented here are 10 T cell receptor beta chains from one specimen sequenced in a study of shared clonotypes between healthy human individuals. Profiling relied on immunoSEQ multiplex PCR, and the TCRdb table lists in-frame clones only, not all of them. The sample yields approximately 1.5 million clones, 98% seen once. The sequencing sample was made of naive CD4+ T cells sorted from blood. Stated subset: CD45RA+ positively selected. The receptors here all came from a man aged 25-40 years in good health.

CDR3 amino acids: CASTRQGAYEQFF. The CDR3 DNA sequence: TGTGCCAGCACCCGACAGGGGGCCTATGAGCAGTTCTTC. The chain joins TRBV28 to TRBJ2-1; 10 nucleotides align to TRBD1. V shed 7 bases and J 8 bases; nucleotides not matched to a gene: 5. Germline values: CDR1 MDHEN, CDR2 SYDVKM. The CDR3 runs to 13 residues.

A remark on this clone: This CDR3 is also generated by other DNA sequences in the sample. The chain carries TRBV5-1 and TRBJ2-6; D is uncertain. The CDR3 covers 15 residues. Germline-derived CDR1 and CDR2 are SGHRS and YFSETQ. The V gene lost 4 bases and the J gene lost 2 bases, with 10 bases spanning the gap. The chain's CDR3 is CASSLLGAGANVLTF. In DNA, the CDR3 is TGCGCCAGCAGCCTCCTAGGCGCTGGGGCCAACGTCCTGACTTTC.

This chain links TRBV7-9 with TRBJ2-1, with 11 bases fitting TRBD2. Germline values: CDR1 SEHNR, CDR2 FQNEAQ (reference sequence). V lost 5 bases and J lost 6; bases outside the gene matches: 9. The CDR3 contains 16 residues. The CDR3 sequence is CASSGYSGRVPNEQFF. The DNA for the CDR3 is TGTGCCAGCAGCGGCTATAGCGGGAGGGTTCCCAATGAGCAGTTCTTC.

The V and J genes are TRBV19 and TRBJ2-7; D gene uncertain. Trimming left V 3 bases short and J 5 bases short, with 11 bases between. Germline CDR1 is LNHDA and CDR2 is SQIVND (reference sequence). CDR3 length equals 13 residues. The CDR3 DNA follows: TGTGCCAGTAGTATTCTAGGGTCTGACGAGCAGTACTTC. Amino acid sequence: CASSILGSDEQYF.

Of note for this clone: The sample has other DNA sequences that encode this CDR3 too. V and J are TRBV7-9 and TRBJ2-3; D unclear. There are 14 residues in the CDR3. Between the trimmed V and J ends, which lost 1 base and 2 bases, there was a span of 7 bases. Per germline, CDR1 SEHNR and CDR2 FQNEAQ (reference sequence). The CDR3 DNA reads TGTGCCAGCAGCTTAGAGGGATTCACAGATACGCAGTATTTT. Protein: CASSLEGFTDTQYF.

The chain uses TRBV11-3 and TRBJ2-1, with a possible D match to TRBD2 (6 bases). From germline, CDR1 is SGHNT and CDR2 YENEEA. The CDR3 spans 13 residues. V dropped 8 bases and J dropped 8 bases, with 16 bases sitting between them. The CDR3 loop is CASARENNDEQFF. DNA for the CDR3: TGTGCCAGCGCACGGGAGAATAACGATGAGCAGTTCTTC.

The chain carries TRBV28 and TRBJ2-7, with D maybe TRBD2 (6 bases). Trimming left V 7 bases short and J 5 bases short, with 18 bases between. The CDR3 contains 14 residues. CDR1 MDHEN and CDR2 SYDVKM come from the germline V gene. As DNA, the CDR3 is TGTGCCAGCACCACGCCCCCGGGGGTGGACGAGCAGTACTTC. This translates into CASTTPPGVDEQYF.

Comment on this clone: Other DNA sequences within the sample encode an identical CDR3. This chain uses TRBV5-1 with TRBJ1-2; 9 positions match TRBD1. Unmatched junction bases numbered 6, after V lost 2 bases and J lost 1 base. Germline V gene sequence: CDR1 SGHRS, CDR2 YFSETQ. CDR3 length equals 16 residues. As DNA, the CDR3 is TGCGCCAGCAGCTTAACCGGGACAGGGTATAACTATGGCTACACCTTC. As protein: CASSLTGTGYNYGYTF.

The chain links TRBV5-1 to TRBJ2-1; no firm D call. This CDR3 comprises 16 residues. Trimming left V 5 bases short and J 8 bases short, with 23 bases between. CDR1 is SGHRS and CDR2 is YFSETQ in the germline V gene. As DNA, the CDR3 is TGCGCCAGCAGGCTAGGGTTAGGGCAAGAAAGGGATGAGCAGTTCTTC. Translating it yields CASRLGLGQERDEQFF. Full variable domain (outside the CDR3, taken from reference TRBV5-1 and TRBJ2-1): KAGVTQTPRYLIKTRGQQVTLSCSPISGHRSVSWYQQTPGQGLQFLFEYFSETQRNKGNFPGRFSGRQFSNSRSEMNVSTLELGDSALYLCASRLGLGQERDEQFFGPGTRLTVL.

The chain uses TRBV6-1 and TRBJ1-1; D call uncertain. The V gene's germline CDR1 is MNHNS and CDR2 SASEGT. The CDR3 spans 19 residues. V was clipped by 1 base and J by 7 bases, with 28 bases between them. CDR3 sequence reads: CASSEGIMVIQRLRNEAFF. The CDR3, as DNA: TGTGCCAGCAGTGAAGGGATTATGGTCATTCAGCGGTTACGGAATGAAGCTTTCTTT.